Given below is one T cell receptor beta chain in context. The antigen remains unidentified. This entry comes from a study of cytomegalovirus exposure and HLA in healthy donors. At the level of the study: Unique TCRs from HLA-typed donors, some 85 million of them, were held in an early data release. Study results and limitations: Using the classifier, cytomegalovirus status was reportedly diagnosed with high specificity and sensitivity.

Primers: 60 Vbeta forward and 13 Jbeta reverse. Only in-frame clones appear in the TCRdb table, and some are missing; sequencing was by immunoSEQ multiplex PCR. This table holds some 74,000 clones, over 70% found once. Germline CDR1 and CDR2: LGHNA and YNFKEQ. J was trimmed by 0 bases and V by 3 bases; bases with no gene match: 8. The CDR3 runs to 17 residues. The J gene is TRBJ1-3, the V gene TRBV4-2; 7 bases match TRBD1. Sequenced sample: PBMCs. The TCR originated in a male donor in good health and CMV-seronegative. The CDR3 here is CASSQTGLSSSGNTIYF. The CDR3 DNA follows: TGTGCCAGCAGCCAGACAGGGCTCTCGAGCTCTGGAAACACCATATATTTT.